Described below is a single T cell receptor (beta chain) sequence and its context. The data belong to a study of blood T cell repertoires in COVID-19. About the research overall: PBMCs, B-cell-depleted T cells, or T cells provided the cDNA or gDNA that made up the material.

Per the original data handling: From reference gene primer amplification, estimates of nucleated cell counts were derived. Assay: immunoSEQ multiplex PCR; the TCRdb copy retains only in-frame clones and omits some. Clone size and the V and J calls come from that table; the DNA yielded D and trimming. This repertoire shows some 190,000 clones, roughly 90% found once; its top ten account for roughly 1.6%. Deletions cut 2 bases from V and 3 bases from J, with 7 bases between. The CDR3 consists of 14 residues. From germline, CDR1 is KGHDR and CDR2 SFDVKD. The material sequenced was peripheral blood. The gene calls are TRBV24-1 and TRBJ1-3, with D perhaps TRBD1 (5 bases). The sequence came from a man between 18 and 29 years old with active or convalescent COVID-19. CDR3 loop: CATSDSGIGNTIYF. Written as DNA, the CDR3 is TGTGCCACCAGTGATTCAGGGATTGGAAACACCATATATTTT.